This TCR beta chain was sequenced during a study of cytomegalovirus exposure and HLA in healthy donors. Study conclusions and caveats: Among TCR sequences, most were rare, though some public TCRs appeared in many donors.

Here immunoSEQ multiplex PCR was the method, and the copy in TCRdb shows in-frame clones only, minus some. The sample lists under 200,000 clones; roughly 90% were seen once. Turning to this clone: The antigen remains unidentified.

V dropped 1 base and J dropped 2 bases, with 16 bases sitting between them. The CDR3 loop spans 17 amino acids. The germline V gene encodes CDR1 MNHEY and CDR2 SMNVEV (reference sequence). The genes are TRBV27 and TRBJ2-3; D might be TRBD2 (7 bases). Specimen: PBMCs. The origin of this receptor is a woman in her 30s in good health and CMV-seronegative. The CDR3 DNA reads as TGTGCCAGCAGTTTATATGTTCGGGGGGCAAACACAGATACGCAGTATTTT. It yields the protein CASSLYVRGANTDTQYF.